This passage covers 14 T cell receptor beta chains from one sample sequenced in a study of STAT3 mutations in large granular lymphocyte leukemia. The antigens of these receptors remain unknown. The table came from immunoSEQ multiplex PCR; TCRdb's copy has only in-frame clones and leaves some out. The sample includes tens of thousands of clones, approximately 83% of them seen just once. General study points: Every T-cell large granular lymphocyte leukemia patient had at least one immunodominant TCR beta clonotype.

Source material: peripheral blood mononuclear cells. Receptor source: a man in his 60s with T-cell large granular lymphocyte leukemia. Some clones in this sample may be carry-over from other donors' samples.

The chain couples TRBV4-3 to TRBJ2-2; D is ambiguous. V lost 0 bases and J lost 6, with 11 bases in between. Looked up from germline, CDR1 is LGHNA and CDR2 is YSLEER. The CDR3 contains 15 residues. This chain's CDR3 is CASSQDLRQSGELFF. The DNA of the CDR3 is TGCGCCAGCAGCCAAGATCTCCGGCAGTCCGGGGAGCTGTTTTTT.

By share, this clone counts as medium-sized. The rearrangement joins TRBV9 to TRBJ2-5, with 7 bases fitting TRBD2. V gave up 4 bases and J gave up 7 bases; unmatched junction bases: 7. The CDR3 runs to 13 residues. Germline lookup yields CDR1 SGDLS and CDR2 YYNGEE. The DNA of the CDR3 is TGTGCCAGCAGCCCTGGAGTAGCGGGGACCCAGTACTTC. Translated: CASSPGVAGTQYF.

The V gene is TRBV29-1, the J gene TRBJ2-7, with D uncertain. The germline V and J ends were trimmed by 7 bases and 3 bases, with 16 bases remaining between them. CDR3 size: 13 residues. Germline V lookup: CDR1 SQVTM, CDR2 ANQGSEA. The CDR3, as DNA: TGCAGCGAAGACAATGGTAACTACTACGAGCAGTACTTC. Its protein is CSEDNGNYYEQYF.

The V and J genes are TRBV5-1 and TRBJ2-3; 10 bases are a match to TRBD1. CDR3 size: 15 residues. The germline V gene has CDR1 SGHRS and CDR2 YFSETQ. Losses at the gene ends were 4 bases for V and 2 bases for J; bases not matched to a gene: 4. CDR3 in amino acids: CASSLGTGDTDTQYF. The CDR3, as DNA: TGCGCCAGCAGCCTTGGGACAGGGGACACAGATACGCAGTATTTT.

This rearrangement joins TRBV6-5 to TRBJ2-1; D could derive from TRBD1 or TRBD2 (5 bases each). Germline lookup yields CDR1 MNHEY and CDR2 SVGAGI. V lost 7 bases, J lost 2 bases, and 6 bases lay in between. The CDR3 has 12 amino acids. CDR3 in amino acids: CASKGPYNEQFF. The CDR3 coding sequence is TGTGCCAGCAAGGGACCCTACAATGAGCAGTTCTTC.

As to this clone: Other DNA sequences from this sample encode an identical CDR3 as well. The chain employs TRBV5-1 and TRBJ2-3, with 7 bases matching TRBD1. The CDR3 covers 14 residues. Germline trimming cut 5 bases from V and 2 bases from J; bases unmatched to any gene: 5. CDR1 SGHRS and CDR2 YFSETQ come from the germline V gene. The CDR3 spells CASSFGQDTDTQYF. CDR3 bases: TGCGCCAGCAGTTTTGGACAGGACACAGATACGCAGTATTTT. Variable domain in full (rest from reference TRBV5-1 and TRBJ2-3): KAGVTQTPRYLIKTRGQQVTLSCSPISGHRSVSWYQQTPGQGLQFLFEYFSETQRNKGNFPGRFSGRQFSNSRSEMNVSTLELGDSALYLCASSFGQDTDTQYFGPGTRLTVL.

V gene TRBV5-1 combines with J gene TRBJ2-7, with TRBD2 as a possible D gene (5 bases). V was cut by 5 bases and J by 2 bases, with 14 bases left in between. Germline values: CDR1 SGHRS, CDR2 YFSETQ. The CDR3 spans 14 residues. CDR3 sequence (DNA): TGCGCCAGCAGTCGGTCAGAGGGAGCCTACGAGCAGTACTTC. Its translation: CASSRSEGAYEQYF.

The V and J genes are TRBV6-6 and TRBJ1-2, with D perhaps TRBD1 (6 bases). Per germline, CDR1 MNHNY and CDR2 SVGAGI (reference sequence). The germline V and J ends were trimmed by 5 bases and 2 bases, with 12 bases remaining between them. This CDR3 has 14 residues. CDR3 sequence: CASSPRGTNYGYTF. In nucleotides, the CDR3 is TGTGCCAGCAGTCCCAGGGGCACCAACTATGGCTACACCTTC.

The J gene is TRBJ2-1, the V gene TRBV5-6, with 8 bases aligning to TRBD1. Trimming cost V 4 bases and J 8 bases; bases outside gene matches: 11. CDR1 is SGHDT and CDR2 is YYEEEE in the germline V gene. The CDR3 is 15 residues long. CDR3: CASSTEGPGGYEQFF. The CDR3 DNA reads TGTGCCAGCAGCACGGAAGGTCCAGGGGGCTATGAGCAGTTCTTC.

This sequence joins TRBV7-2 and TRBJ2-2; D might be TRBD2 (5 bases). V was pared by 2 bases and J by 11 bases, with 12 bases between. CDR1 and CDR2 from the germline V gene are SGHTA and FQGNSA. This CDR3 comprises 13 residues. The CDR3 sequence is CASSLYSPGELFF. The CDR3 coding sequence is TGTGCCAGCAGCTTATACTCGCCGGGAGAGCTGTTTTTT.

The chain couples TRBV18 to TRBJ2-1; unclear D gene. Germline-derived CDR1 and CDR2 are KGHSH and LQKENI. V lost 3 bases and J 3 bases, leaving 6 bases between the germline ends. The CDR3 is 13 amino acids. CDR3 coding DNA: TGTGCCAGCTCACCGATGAGCTACAATGAGCAGTTCTTC. It specifies CASSPMSYNEQFF.

The J gene is TRBJ2-1, the V gene TRBV11-2, with D possibly TRBD2 on 5 matching bases. V was clipped by 5 bases and J by 10 bases, with 15 bases between them. Germline V gene sequence: CDR1 SGHAT, CDR2 FQNNGV. The CDR3 consists of 13 residues. CDR3 in DNA: TGTGCCAGCAGCCCCCAGCGGACCGGGGAGCAGTTCTTC. Translated: CASSPQRTGEQFF.

This chain joins TRBV29-1 and TRBJ1-1, with TRBD1 as a possible D gene (5 bases). CDR1 and CDR2 from the germline V gene are SQVTM and ANQGSEA. The germline V and J ends were trimmed by 7 bases and 2 bases, with 20 bases remaining between them. The CDR3 is 15 amino acids. Written as DNA, the CDR3 is TGCAGCGCTCGGACAACCCAGACGGCAAACACTGAAGCTTTCTTT. Amino acid sequence: CSARTTQTANTEAFF.

The rearrangement joins TRBV5-1 to TRBJ2-1, with 7 bases fitting TRBD1. This CDR3 has 16 amino acids. After removal of 4 bases from V and 1 base from J, the junction contained 8 bases not matched to a gene. Germline assignment: CDR1 SGHRS and CDR2 YFSETQ. The CDR3 DNA follows: TGCGCCAGCAGCCCAGGACAGGTAACTTCCTACAATGAGCAGTTCTTC. Protein: CASSPGQVTSYNEQFF.